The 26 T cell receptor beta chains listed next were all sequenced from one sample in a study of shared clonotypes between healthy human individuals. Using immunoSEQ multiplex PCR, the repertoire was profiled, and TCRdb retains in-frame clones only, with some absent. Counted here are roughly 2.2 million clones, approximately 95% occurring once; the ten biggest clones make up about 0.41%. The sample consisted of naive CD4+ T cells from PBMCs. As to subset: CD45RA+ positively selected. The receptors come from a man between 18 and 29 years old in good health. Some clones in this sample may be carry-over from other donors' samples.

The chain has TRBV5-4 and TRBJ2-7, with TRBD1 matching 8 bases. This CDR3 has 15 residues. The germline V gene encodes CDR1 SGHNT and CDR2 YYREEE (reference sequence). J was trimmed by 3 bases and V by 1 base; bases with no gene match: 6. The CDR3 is CASSLWRGTGYEQYF. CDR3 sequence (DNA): TGTGCCAGCAGCTTGTGGCGCGGGACAGGCTACGAGCAGTACTTC.

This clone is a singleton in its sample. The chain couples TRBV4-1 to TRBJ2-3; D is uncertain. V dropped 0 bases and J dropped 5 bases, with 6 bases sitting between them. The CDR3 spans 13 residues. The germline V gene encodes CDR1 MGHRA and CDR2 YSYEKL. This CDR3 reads CASSQDAKDTQYF. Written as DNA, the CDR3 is TGCGCCAGCAGCCAAGATGCGAAAGATACGCAGTATTTT.

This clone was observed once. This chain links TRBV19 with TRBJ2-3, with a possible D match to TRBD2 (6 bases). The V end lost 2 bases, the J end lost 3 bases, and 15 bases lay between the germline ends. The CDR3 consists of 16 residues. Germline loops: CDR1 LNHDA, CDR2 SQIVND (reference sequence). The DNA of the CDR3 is TGTGCCAGTAGTATAACGGAGCGGGTCGGAACAGATACGCAGTATTTT. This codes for CASSITERVGTDTQYF.

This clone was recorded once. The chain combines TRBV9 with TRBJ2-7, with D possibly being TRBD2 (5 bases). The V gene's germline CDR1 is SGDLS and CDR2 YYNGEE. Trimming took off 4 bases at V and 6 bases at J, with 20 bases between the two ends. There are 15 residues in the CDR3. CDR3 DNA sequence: TGTGCCAGCAGCCCTTACAGCGGACCCTACGGCGAGCAGTACTTC. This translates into CASSPYSGPYGEQYF.

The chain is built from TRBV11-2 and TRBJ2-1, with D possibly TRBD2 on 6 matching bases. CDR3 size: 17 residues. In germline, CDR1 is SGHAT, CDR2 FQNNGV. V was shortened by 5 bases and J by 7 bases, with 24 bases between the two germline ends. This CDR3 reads CASSKLSGPGLLNEQFF. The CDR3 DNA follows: TGTGCCAGCAGCAAACTTTCCGGGCCGGGACTCTTAAATGAGCAGTTCTTC. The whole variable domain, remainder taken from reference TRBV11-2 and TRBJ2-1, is EAGVAQSPRYKIIEKRQSVAFWCNPISGHATLYWYQQILGQGPKLLIQFQNNGVVDDSQLPKDRFSAERLKGVDSTLKIQPAKLEDSAVYLCASSKLSGPGLLNEQFFGPGTRLTVL.

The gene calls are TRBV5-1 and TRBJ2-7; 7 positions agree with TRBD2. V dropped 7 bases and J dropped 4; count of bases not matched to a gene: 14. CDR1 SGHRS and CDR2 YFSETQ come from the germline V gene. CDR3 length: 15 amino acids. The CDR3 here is CASSPTGTTPYEQYF. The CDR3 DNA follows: TGCGCCAGCTCGCCGACCGGGACTACCCCTTACGAGCAGTACTTC.

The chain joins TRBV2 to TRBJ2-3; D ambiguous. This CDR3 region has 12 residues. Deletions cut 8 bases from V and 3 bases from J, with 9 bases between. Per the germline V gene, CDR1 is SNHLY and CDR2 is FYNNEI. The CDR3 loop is CASLGLTDTQYF. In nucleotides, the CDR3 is TGTGCCAGCCTGGGGTTAACAGATACGCAGTATTTT.

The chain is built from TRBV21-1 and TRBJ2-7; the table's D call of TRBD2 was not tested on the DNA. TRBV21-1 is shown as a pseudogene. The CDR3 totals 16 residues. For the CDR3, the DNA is TGTGCCAGCAGCAAAGGAGGGCTCCCCAGATACTACGAGCAGTACTTC. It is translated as CASSKGGLPRYYEQYF.

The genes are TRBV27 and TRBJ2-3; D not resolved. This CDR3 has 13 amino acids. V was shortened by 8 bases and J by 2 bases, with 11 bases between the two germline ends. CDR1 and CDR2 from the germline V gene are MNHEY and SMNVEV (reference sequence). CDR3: CASGKDHTDTQYF. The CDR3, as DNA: TGTGCCAGCGGAAAGGACCACACAGATACGCAGTATTTT.

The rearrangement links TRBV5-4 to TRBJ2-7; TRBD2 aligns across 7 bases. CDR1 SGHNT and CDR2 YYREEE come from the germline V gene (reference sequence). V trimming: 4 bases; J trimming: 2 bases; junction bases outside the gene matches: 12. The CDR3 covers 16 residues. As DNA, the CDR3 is TGTGCCAGCAGCCAAGGGGCTAGCGGAGGGACCTACGAGCAGTACTTC. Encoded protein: CASSQGASGGTYEQYF.

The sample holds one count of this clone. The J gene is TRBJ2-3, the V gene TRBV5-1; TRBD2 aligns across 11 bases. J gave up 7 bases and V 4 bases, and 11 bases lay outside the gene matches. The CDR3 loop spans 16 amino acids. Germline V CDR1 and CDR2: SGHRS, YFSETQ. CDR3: CASSAGTSGKAHTQYF. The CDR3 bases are TGCGCCAGCAGCGCGGGGACTAGCGGCAAGGCACATACGCAGTATTTT.

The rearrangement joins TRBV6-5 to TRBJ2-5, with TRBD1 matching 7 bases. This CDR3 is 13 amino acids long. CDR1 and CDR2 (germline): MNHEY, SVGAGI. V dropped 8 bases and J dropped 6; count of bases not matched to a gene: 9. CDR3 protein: CASRGGVGQTQYF. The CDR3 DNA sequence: TGTGCCAGCCGAGGGGGCGTAGGACAGACCCAGTACTTC.

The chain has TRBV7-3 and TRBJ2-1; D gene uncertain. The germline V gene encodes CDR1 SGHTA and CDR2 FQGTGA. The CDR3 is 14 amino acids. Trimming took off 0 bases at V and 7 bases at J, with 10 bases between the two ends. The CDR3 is CASSLTGFWNEQFF. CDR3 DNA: TGTGCCAGCAGCTTAACTGGGTTTTGGAATGAGCAGTTCTTC.

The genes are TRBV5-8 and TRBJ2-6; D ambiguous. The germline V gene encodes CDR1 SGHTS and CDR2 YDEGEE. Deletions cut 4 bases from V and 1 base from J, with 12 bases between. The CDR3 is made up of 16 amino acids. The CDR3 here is CASSIERVSGANVLTF. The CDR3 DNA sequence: TGTGCCAGCAGCATTGAAAGGGTTTCTGGGGCCAACGTCCTGACTTTC. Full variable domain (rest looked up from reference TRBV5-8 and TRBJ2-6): EAGVTQSPTHLIKTRGQQATLRCSPISGHTSVYWYQQALGLGLQFLLWYDEGEERNRGNFPPRFSGRQFPNYSSELNVNALELEDSALYLCASSIERVSGANVLTFGAGSRLTVL.

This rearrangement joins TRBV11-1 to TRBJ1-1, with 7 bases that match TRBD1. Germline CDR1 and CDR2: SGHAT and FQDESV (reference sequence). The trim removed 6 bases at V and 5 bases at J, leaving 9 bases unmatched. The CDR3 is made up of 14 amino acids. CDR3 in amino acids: CASRFRQGVTEAFF. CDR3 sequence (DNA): TGTGCCAGCAGATTTCGGCAGGGGGTGACTGAAGCTTTCTTT.

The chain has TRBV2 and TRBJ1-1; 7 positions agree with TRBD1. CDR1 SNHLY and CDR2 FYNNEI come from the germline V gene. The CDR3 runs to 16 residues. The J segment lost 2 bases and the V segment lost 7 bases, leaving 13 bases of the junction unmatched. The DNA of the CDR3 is TGTGCCAGCACTGACAGGGCTGCGGAATCAAACACTGAAGCTTTCTTT. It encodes CASTDRAAESNTEAFF.

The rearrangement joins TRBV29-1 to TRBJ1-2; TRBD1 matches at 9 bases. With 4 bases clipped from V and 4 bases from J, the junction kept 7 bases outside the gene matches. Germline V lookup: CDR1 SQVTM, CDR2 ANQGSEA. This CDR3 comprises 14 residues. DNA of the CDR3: TGCAGCGTTGGTTGGGACAGGGATACCTATGGCTACACCTTC. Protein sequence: CSVGWDRDTYGYTF. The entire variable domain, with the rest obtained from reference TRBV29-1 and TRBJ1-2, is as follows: SAVISQKPSRDICQRGTSLTIQCQVDSQVTMMFWYRQQPGQSLTLIATANQGSEATYESGFVIDKFPISRPNLTFSTLTVSNMSPEDSSIYLCSVGWDRDTYGYTFGSGTRLTVV.

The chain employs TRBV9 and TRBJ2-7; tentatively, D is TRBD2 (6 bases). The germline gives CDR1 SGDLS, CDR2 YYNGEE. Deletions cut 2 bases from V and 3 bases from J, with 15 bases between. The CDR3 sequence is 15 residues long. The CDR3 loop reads CASSVDGAEGYEQYF. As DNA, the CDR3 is TGTGCCAGCAGCGTTGATGGAGCGGAGGGCTACGAGCAGTACTTC.

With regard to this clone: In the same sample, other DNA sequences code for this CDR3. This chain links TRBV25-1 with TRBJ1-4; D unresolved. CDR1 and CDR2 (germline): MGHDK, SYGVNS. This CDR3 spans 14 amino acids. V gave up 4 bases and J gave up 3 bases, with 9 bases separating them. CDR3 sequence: CASSGLGSNEKLFF. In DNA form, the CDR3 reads TGTGCCAGCAGTGGATTGGGTTCTAATGAAAAACTGTTTTTT.

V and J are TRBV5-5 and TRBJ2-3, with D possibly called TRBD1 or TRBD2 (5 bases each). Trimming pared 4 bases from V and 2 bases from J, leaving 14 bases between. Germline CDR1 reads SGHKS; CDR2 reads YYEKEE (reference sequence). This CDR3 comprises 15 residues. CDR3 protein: CASSPWGFPTDTQYF. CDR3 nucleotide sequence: TGTGCCAGCAGCCCTTGGGGGTTCCCCACAGATACGCAGTATTTT. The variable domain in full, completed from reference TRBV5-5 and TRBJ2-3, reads DAGVTQSPTHLIKTRGQQVTLRCSPISGHKSVSWYQQVLGQGPQFIFQYYEKEERGRGNFPDRFSARQFPNYSSELNVNALLLGDSALYLCASSPWGFPTDTQYFGPGTRLTVL.

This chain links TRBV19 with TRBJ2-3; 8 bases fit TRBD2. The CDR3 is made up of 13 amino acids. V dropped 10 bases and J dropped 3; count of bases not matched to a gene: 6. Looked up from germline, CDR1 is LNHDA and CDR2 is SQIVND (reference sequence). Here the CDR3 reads CATTSGATDTQYF. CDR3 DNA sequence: TGTGCCACCACTAGCGGAGCTACAGATACGCAGTATTTT.

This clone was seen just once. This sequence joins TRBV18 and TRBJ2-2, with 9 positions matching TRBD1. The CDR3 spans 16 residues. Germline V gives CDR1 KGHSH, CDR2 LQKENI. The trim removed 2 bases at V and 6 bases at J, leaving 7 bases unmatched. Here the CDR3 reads CASSPRTGAVSGELFF. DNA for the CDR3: TGTGCCAGCTCACCAAGGACAGGGGCGGTGTCCGGGGAGCTGTTTTTT.

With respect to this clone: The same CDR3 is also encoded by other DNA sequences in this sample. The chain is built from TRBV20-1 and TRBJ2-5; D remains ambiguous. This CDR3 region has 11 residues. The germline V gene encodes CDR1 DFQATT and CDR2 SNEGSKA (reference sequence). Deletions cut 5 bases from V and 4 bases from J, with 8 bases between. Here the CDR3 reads CSAYRGETQYF. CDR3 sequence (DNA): TGCAGTGCTTATAGAGGAGAGACCCAGTACTTC.

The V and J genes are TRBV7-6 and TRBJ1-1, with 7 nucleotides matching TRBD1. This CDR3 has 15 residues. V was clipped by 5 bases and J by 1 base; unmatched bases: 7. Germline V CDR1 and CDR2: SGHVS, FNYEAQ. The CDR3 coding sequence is TGTGCCAGCAGCCCTTGGACAGGAGAGAACACTGAAGCTTTCTTT. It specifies CASSPWTGENTEAFF.

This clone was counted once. In DNA, the CDR3 is TGTGCCAGCGGTTACGGAGATACGCAGTATTTT. Its protein product is CASGYGDTQYF. The chain couples TRBV7-3 to TRBJ2-3, with D unresolved. The ends were cut back, 8 bases at V and 5 bases at J, with 8 bases in the middle. Germline assignment: CDR1 SGHTA and CDR2 FQGTGA. The CDR3 extends over 11 amino acids.

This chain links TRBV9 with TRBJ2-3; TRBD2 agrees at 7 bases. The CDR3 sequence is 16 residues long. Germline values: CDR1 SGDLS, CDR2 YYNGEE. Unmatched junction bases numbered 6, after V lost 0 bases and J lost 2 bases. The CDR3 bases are TGTGCCAGCAGCGTAGCCGCCAGCGGGACCACAGATACGCAGTATTTT. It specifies CASSVAASGTTDTQYF.